The 19 T cell receptor beta chains below were found in one sample sequenced in a study of blood T cell repertoires in COVID-19. Generated by immunoSEQ multiplex PCR, the TCRdb table keeps only in-frame clones and is missing some. Counted here are 150,000 to 200,000 clones, approximately 84% occurring once; the ten biggest clones make up approximately 11%. Source material: peripheral blood. The receptors stem from a man between 65 and 85 years old with active or convalescent COVID-19.

This clone has more than one count but fewer than ten. DNA for the CDR3: TGTGCCAGCAGCTTAGGGTGGGGAGTCTCCTACGAGCAGTACTTC. The encoded protein is CASSLGWGVSYEQYF. The V gene is TRBV7-9, the J gene TRBJ2-7, with D perhaps matching TRBD2 (5 bases). Deletions cut 1 base from V and 0 bases from J, with 10 bases between. This CDR3 contains 15 residues. Looked up from germline, CDR1 is SEHNR and CDR2 is FQNEAQ (reference sequence).

The rearrangement links TRBV16 to TRBJ2-3; TRBD1 aligns across 12 bases. The V gene's germline CDR1 is KGHSY and CDR2 FQNENV. The trim removed 2 bases at V and 3 bases at J, leaving 9 bases unmatched. This CDR3 contains 18 residues. The CDR3 DNA is TGTGCCAGCAGCCAAGGGACAGGGGGCGCGTTTCAGACAGATACGCAGTATTTT. Translating gives CASSQGTGGAFQTDTQYF.

The V gene is TRBV28, the J gene TRBJ1-1; D remains unclear. Germline V gene lookup returns CDR1 MDHEN and CDR2 SYDVKM. The germline V and J ends were trimmed by 3 bases and 2 bases, with 13 bases remaining between them. This CDR3 is built from 15 residues. The CDR3 DNA reads as TGTGCCAGCAGTTTGGGCAGAGCCTTAAACACTGAAGCTTTCTTT. The encoded protein is CASSLGRALNTEAFF.

This clone was seen a handful of times. This sequence joins TRBV28 and TRBJ1-1, with TRBD1 matching 10 bases. The V segment lost 4 bases and the J segment 1 base; nucleotides outside the gene matches: 0. This CDR3 has 14 amino acids. Germline loops: CDR1 MDHEN, CDR2 SYDVKM. CDR3 amino acids: CASSWTGGNTEAFF. The DNA for the CDR3 is TGTGCCAGCAGTTGGACAGGGGGGAACACTGAAGCTTTCTTT. Full variable domain (remainder filled in from reference TRBV28 and TRBJ1-1): DVKVTQSSRYLVKRTGEKVFLECVQDMDHENMFWYRQDPGLGLRLIYFSYDVKMKEKGDIPEGYSVSREKKERFSLILESASTNQTSMYLCASSWTGGNTEAFFGQGTRLTVV.

This clone was seen only once. The CDR3 DNA follows: TGTGCCAGCAGCTTTGAGGCCGGAGGGCCCCAGCATTTT. As protein: CASSFEAGGPQHF. The chain carries TRBV7-2 and TRBJ1-5; no firm D call. Germline-derived CDR1 and CDR2 are SGHTA and FQGNSA. V was trimmed by 3 bases and J by 9 bases, leaving 12 bases between them. CDR3 length: 13 residues. The variable domain in full, completed from reference TRBV7-2 and TRBJ1-5, reads GAGVSQSPSNKVTEKGKDVELRCDPISGHTALYWYRQSLGQGLEFLIYFQGNSAPDKSGLPSDRFSAERTGGSVSTLTIQRTQQEDSAVYLCASSFEAGGPQHFGDGTRLSIL.

Comment on this clone: This sample also contains other DNA sequences that code for the same CDR3. The rearrangement joins TRBV5-1 to TRBJ1-2, with D possibly being TRBD1 (6 bases). Per the germline V gene, CDR1 is SGHRS and CDR2 is YFSETQ. The CDR3 covers 16 residues. V gave up 0 bases and J gave up 2 bases, with 14 bases separating them. CDR3 in DNA: TGCGCCAGCAGCTTGGAGCCGGGGGGACAAAACTATGGCTACACCTTC. It codes for CASSLEPGGQNYGYTF.

This sequence joins TRBV18 and TRBJ1-2; 8 bases fit TRBD1. V trimming: 5 bases; J trimming: 2 bases; junction bases outside the gene matches: 4. The germline V gene has CDR1 KGHSH and CDR2 LQKENI. This CDR3 has 14 amino acids. This CDR3 is CASSTGQDNYGYTF. In nucleotides, the CDR3 is TGTGCCAGCTCAACGGGACAGGACAACTATGGCTACACCTTC.

Only one count was recorded for this clone. The chain employs TRBV6-6 and TRBJ2-4, with a tentative D call TRBD2 (5 bases). Germline CDR1 is MNHNY and CDR2 is SVGAGI (reference sequence). The CDR3 is made up of 16 amino acids. V gave up 4 bases and J gave up 3 bases, with 16 bases separating them. DNA of the CDR3: TGTGCCAGCAGTTCCCCTCACGGGATAGGCAAAAACATTCAGTACTTC. This gives the protein CASSSPHGIGKNIQYF.

This clone was counted only a few times. The V gene is TRBV5-4, the J gene TRBJ2-4; tentative D call: TRBD1 (7 bases). The V gene lost 7 bases and the J gene lost 0 bases, with 17 bases spanning the gap. Germline V gives CDR1 SGHNT, CDR2 YYREEE (reference sequence). This CDR3 has 16 amino acids. CDR3 in amino acids: CASAPGGILAKNIQYF. Written as DNA, the CDR3 is TGTGCCAGCGCCCCAGGGGGGATCCTAGCCAAAAACATTCAGTACTTC.

The gene calls are TRBV30 and TRBJ1-4, with D maybe TRBD1 (5 bases). V gave up 8 bases and J gave up 4 bases, with 8 bases separating them. There are 11 residues in the CDR3. Germline CDR1 GTSNPN, CDR2 SVGIG (reference sequence). The CDR3 nucleotides read TGTGCCGGGGCCCGTAATGAAAAACTGTTTTTT. Translation gives CAGARNEKLFF.

The gene calls are TRBV29-1 and TRBJ1-2; TRBD1 matches 7 bases. V was clipped by 2 bases and J by 8 bases; unmatched bases: 8. The germline gives CDR1 SQVTM, CDR2 ANQGSEA. CDR3 length: 13 amino acids. The CDR3 bases are TGCAGCGTTGAACAGTGGGACAGAGGGGGCTACACCTTC. The encoded protein is CSVEQWDRGGYTF.

The chain links TRBV2 to TRBJ1-2; perhaps TRBD1 as D (6 bases). CDR1 and CDR2 (germline): SNHLY, FYNNEI. This CDR3 is built from 13 residues. The V gene lost 7 bases and the J gene lost 8 bases, with 17 bases spanning the gap. The CDR3 sequence: CASIGQLSWGYTF. The CDR3 DNA reads TGTGCCAGCATCGGACAGTTGAGTTGGGGCTACACCTTC. The full variable domain, completed using reference TRBV2 and TRBJ1-2, is EPEVTQTPSHQVTQMGQEVILRCVPISNHLYFYWYRQILGQKVEFLVSFYNNEISEKSEIFDDQFSVERPDGSNFTLKIRSTKLEDSAMYFCASIGQLSWGYTFGSGTRLTVV.

This sequence joins TRBV2 and TRBJ1-5; the match to TRBD1 covers 7 bases. V shed 6 bases and J 7 bases; nucleotides not matched to a gene: 12. Germline CDR1 is SNHLY and CDR2 is FYNNEI. The CDR3 runs to 15 residues. The CDR3 region has the DNA TGTGCCAGCAGGGAGGGACAGCGAGCAGGCCAGCCCCAGCATTTT. As protein: CASREGQRAGQPQHF.

The chain employs TRBV10-3 and TRBJ1-1; D not certain. The germline V gene has CDR1 ENHRY and CDR2 SYGVKD. Trimming removed 6 bases from V and 0 bases from J, with 14 bases in between. The CDR3 sequence is 15 residues long. CDR3 residues: CAIRGAEGMNTEAFF. The CDR3 nucleotides are TGTGCCATCAGGGGAGCGGAGGGAATGAACACTGAAGCTTTCTTT.

The chain has TRBV30 and TRBJ1-2; 8 nucleotides line up with TRBD1. V was pared by 1 base and J by 5 bases, with 6 bases of the junction left unmatched. There are 14 residues in the CDR3. Germline CDR1 and CDR2: GTSNPN and SVGIG (reference sequence). The CDR3 DNA reads TGTGCCTGGAGTGGGATCCGGACAGGGTATGGCTACACCTTC. Its translation is CAWSGIRTGYGYTF.

The rearrangement uses TRBV6-5 and TRBJ2-5, with 7 bases lining up with TRBD2. Trimming took 8 bases from V and 3 from J; bases not matched to a gene: 9. Germline values: CDR1 MNHEY, CDR2 SVGAGI. The CDR3 spans 14 residues. CDR3 region: CASQRWGGKETQYF. In DNA, the CDR3 is TGTGCCAGCCAACGTTGGGGAGGGAAAGAGACCCAGTACTTC.

V is TRBV15 and J is TRBJ1-2, with 7 positions matching TRBD1. The germline V gene has CDR1 LNHNV and CDR2 YYDKDF (reference sequence). CDR3 length equals 14 residues. V lost 2 bases to trimming and J lost 3 bases; unmatched junction nucleotides: 3. CDR3 bases: TGTGCCACCAGCAGATACACAGGGGACTATGGCTACACCTTC. It translates to CATSRYTGDYGYTF.

The sample holds a few counts of this clone. The rearrangement joins TRBV6-5 to TRBJ1-5, with 7 bases lining up with TRBD1. Looked up from germline, CDR1 is MNHEY and CDR2 is SVGAGI. The ends lost 8 bases at V and 0 bases at J; junction bases unmatched: 4. This CDR3 is 14 amino acids long. CDR3 residues: CASGDSYSNQPQHF. The CDR3 region has the DNA TGTGCCAGCGGGGACAGTTATAGCAATCAGCCCCAGCATTTT.

V usage is TRBV28 and J usage is TRBJ2-5; a possible D gene is TRBD2 (5 bases). V lost 1 base, J lost 1 base, and 13 bases lay in between. This CDR3 is built from 16 residues. The germline gives CDR1 MDHEN, CDR2 SYDVKM. Here the CDR3 DNA reads TGTGCCAGCAGTTTATCGGGAAGTTCAGTCCAAGAGACCCAGTACTTC. Translation gives CASSLSGSSVQETQYF.